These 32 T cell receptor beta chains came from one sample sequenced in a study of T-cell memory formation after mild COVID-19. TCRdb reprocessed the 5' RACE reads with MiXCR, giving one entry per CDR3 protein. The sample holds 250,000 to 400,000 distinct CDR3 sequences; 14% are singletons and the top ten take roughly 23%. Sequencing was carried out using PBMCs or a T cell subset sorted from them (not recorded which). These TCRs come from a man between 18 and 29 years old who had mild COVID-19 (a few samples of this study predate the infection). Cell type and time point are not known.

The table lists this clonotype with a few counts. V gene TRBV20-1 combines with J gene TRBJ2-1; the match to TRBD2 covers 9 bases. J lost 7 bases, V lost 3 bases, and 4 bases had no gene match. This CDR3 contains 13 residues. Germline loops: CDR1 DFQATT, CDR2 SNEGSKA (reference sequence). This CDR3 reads CSARVAGVNEQFF. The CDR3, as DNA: TGCAGTGCTAGGGTAGCGGGGGTAAATGAGCAGTTCTTC.

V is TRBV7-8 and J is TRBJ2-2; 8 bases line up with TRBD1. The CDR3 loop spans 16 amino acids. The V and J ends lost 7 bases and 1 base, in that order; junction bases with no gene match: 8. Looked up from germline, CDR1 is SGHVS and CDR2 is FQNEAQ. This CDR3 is CASTHYGTGNTGELFF. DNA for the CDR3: TGTGCCAGCACACACTACGGGACAGGGAACACCGGGGAGCTGTTTTTT.

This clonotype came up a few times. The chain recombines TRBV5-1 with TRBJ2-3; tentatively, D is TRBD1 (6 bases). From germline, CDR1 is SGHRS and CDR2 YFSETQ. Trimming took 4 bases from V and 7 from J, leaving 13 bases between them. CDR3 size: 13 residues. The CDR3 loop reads CASSPGTINTQYF. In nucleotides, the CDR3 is TGCGCCAGCAGCCCCGGGACAATAAATACGCAGTATTTT.

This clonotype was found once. CDR3 protein: CASSLDRPGNGYTF. For the CDR3, the DNA is TGCGCCAGCAGCTTGGACCGACCAGGAAATGGCTACACCTTC. The genes are TRBV5-1 and TRBJ1-2; D remains ambiguous. Trimming removed 0 bases from V and 6 bases from J, with 12 bases in between. Germline CDR1 and CDR2: SGHRS and YFSETQ. The CDR3 spans 14 residues. Using reference TRBV5-1 and TRBJ1-2 for the parts outside the CDR3, the full variable domain is KAGVTQTPRYLIKTRGQQVTLSCSPISGHRSVSWYQQTPGQGLQFLFEYFSETQRNKGNFPGRFSGRQFSNSRSEMNVSTLELGDSALYLCASSLDRPGNGYTFGSGTRLTVV.

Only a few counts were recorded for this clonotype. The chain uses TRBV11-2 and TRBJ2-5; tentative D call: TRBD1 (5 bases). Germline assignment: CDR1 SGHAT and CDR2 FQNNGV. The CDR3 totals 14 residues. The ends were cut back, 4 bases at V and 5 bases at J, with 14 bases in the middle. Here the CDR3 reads CASSWAGAGETQYF. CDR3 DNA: TGTGCCAGCAGCTGGGCTGGGGCAGGGGAGACCCAGTACTTC.

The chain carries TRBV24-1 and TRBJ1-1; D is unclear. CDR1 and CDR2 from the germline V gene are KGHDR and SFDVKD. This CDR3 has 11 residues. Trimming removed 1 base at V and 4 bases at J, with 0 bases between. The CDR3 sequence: CATSDFTEAFF. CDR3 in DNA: TGTGCCACCAGTGATTTCACTGAAGCTTTCTTT.

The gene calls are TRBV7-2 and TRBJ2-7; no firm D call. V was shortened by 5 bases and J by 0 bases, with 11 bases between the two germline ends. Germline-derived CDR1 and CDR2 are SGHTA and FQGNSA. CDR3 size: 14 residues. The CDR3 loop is CASSRRPSSYEQYF. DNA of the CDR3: TGTGCCAGCAGCCGGAGACCCAGCTCCTACGAGCAGTACTTC.

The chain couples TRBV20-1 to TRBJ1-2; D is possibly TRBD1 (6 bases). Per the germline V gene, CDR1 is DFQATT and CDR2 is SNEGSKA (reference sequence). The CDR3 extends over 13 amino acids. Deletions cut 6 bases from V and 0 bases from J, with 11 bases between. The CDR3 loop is CSALDSSNYGYTF. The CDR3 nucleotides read TGCAGTGCGTTGGACAGTTCTAACTATGGCTACACCTTC.

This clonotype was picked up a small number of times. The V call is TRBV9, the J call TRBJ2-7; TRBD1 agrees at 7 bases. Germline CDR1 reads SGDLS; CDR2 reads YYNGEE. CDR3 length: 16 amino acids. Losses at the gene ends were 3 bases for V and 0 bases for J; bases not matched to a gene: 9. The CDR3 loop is CASSGKRQGCSYEQYV. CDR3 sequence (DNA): TGTGCCAGCAGCGGAAAGAGACAGGGTTGCTCCTACGAGCAGTACGTC.

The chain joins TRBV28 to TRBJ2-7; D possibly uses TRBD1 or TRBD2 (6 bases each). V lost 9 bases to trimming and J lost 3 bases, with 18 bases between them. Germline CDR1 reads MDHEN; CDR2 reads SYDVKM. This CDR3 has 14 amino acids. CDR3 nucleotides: TGTGCCAGTTTTCCCTCGGGGGCGGTCTACGAGCAGTACGTC. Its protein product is CASFPSGAVYEQYV.

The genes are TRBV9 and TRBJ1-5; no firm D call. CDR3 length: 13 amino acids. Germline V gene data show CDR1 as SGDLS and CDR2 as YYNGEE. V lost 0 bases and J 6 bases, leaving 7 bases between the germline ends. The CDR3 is CASSVDYTQPQHF. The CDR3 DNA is TGTGCCAGCAGCGTAGATTATACTCAGCCCCAGCATTTT.

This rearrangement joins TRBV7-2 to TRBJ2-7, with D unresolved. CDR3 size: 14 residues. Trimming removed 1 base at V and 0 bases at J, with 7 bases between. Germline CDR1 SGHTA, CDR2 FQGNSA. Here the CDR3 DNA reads TGTGCCAGCAGCTTAGAGCTAAACTCCTACGAGCAGTACTTC. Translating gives CASSLELNSYEQYF.

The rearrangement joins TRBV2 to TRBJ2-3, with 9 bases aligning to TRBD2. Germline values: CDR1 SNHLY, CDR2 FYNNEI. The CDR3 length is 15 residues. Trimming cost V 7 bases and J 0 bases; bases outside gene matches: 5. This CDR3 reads CASNSGGDSTDTQYF. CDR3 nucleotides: TGTGCCAGCAATAGCGGGGGAGATAGCACAGATACGCAGTATTTT.

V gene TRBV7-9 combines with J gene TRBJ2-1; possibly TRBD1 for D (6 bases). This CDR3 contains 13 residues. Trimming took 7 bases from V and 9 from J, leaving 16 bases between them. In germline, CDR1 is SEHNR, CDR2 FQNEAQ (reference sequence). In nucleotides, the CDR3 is TGTGCCAGCACGGCAAGTGGGGGCCCTGAGCAGTTCTTC. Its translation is CASTASGGPEQFF. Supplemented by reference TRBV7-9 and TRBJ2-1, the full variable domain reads DTGVSQNPRHKITKRGQNVTFRCDPISEHNRLYWYRQTLGQGPEFLTYFQNEAQLEKSRLLSDRFSAERPKGSFSTLEIQRTEQGDSAMYLCASTASGGPEQFFGPGTRLTVL.

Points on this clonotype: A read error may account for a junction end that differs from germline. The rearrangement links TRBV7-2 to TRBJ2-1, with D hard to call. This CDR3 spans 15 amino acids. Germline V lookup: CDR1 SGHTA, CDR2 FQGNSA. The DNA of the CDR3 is TGTGCCAGCACCTTAGGTCCGTCGGGCGCCAATGAGCAGTTCTTC. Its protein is CASTLGPSGANEQFF.

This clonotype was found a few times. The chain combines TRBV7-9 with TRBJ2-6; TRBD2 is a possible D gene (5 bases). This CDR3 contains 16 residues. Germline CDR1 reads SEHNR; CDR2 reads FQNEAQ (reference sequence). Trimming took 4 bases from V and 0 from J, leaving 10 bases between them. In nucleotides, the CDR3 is TGTGCCAGCAGCTCCAGACGGGGCTCTGGGGCCAACGTCCTGACTTTC. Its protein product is CASSSRRGSGANVLTF.

DNA of the CDR3: TGTGCCAGTAGTGCTCAGCAGGATACGCAGTATTTT. It encodes CASSAQQDTQYF. The V gene is TRBV19, the J gene TRBJ2-3; no clear D. CDR1 is LNHDA and CDR2 is SQIVND in the germline V gene (reference sequence). There are 12 residues in the CDR3. The V end was cut by 5 bases, the J end by 6 bases, with 9 bases between.

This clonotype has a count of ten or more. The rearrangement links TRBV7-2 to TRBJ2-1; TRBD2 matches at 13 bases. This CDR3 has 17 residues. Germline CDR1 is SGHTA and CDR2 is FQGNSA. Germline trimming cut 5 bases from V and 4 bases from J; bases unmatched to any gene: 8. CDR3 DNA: TGTGCCAGCAGCCTGAATCCGACTAGCGGGGGGTACAATGAGCAGTTCTTC. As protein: CASSLNPTSGGYNEQFF.

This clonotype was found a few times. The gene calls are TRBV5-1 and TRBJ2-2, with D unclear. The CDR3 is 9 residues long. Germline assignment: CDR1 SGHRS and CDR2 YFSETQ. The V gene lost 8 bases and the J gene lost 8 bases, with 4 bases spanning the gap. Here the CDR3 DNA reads TGCGCCAGGATGGGGGAGCTGTTTTTT. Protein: CARMGELFF.

CDR3: CSARIVARTGELFF. The CDR3 DNA is TGCAGTGCTAGAATAGTAGCGCGGACCGGGGAGCTGTTTTTT. The chain recombines TRBV20-1 with TRBJ2-2; a weak D match, TRBD2 (5 bases). The CDR3 sequence is 14 residues long. Germline-derived CDR1 and CDR2 are DFQATT and SNEGSKA (reference sequence). Trimming removed 2 bases at V and 5 bases at J, with 12 bases between.

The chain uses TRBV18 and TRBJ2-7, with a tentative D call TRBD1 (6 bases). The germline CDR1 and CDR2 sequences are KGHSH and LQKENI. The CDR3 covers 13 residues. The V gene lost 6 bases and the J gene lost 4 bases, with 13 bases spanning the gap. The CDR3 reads CASSNFTGYEQYF. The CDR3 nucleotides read TGTGCCAGCTCGAATTTCACAGGGTACGAGCAGTACTTC.

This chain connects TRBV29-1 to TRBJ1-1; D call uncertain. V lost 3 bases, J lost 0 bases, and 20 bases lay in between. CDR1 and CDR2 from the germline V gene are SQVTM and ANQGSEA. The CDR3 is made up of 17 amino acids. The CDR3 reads CSVDPGPLASMNTEAFF. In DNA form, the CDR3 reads TGCAGCGTTGACCCCGGGCCCTTGGCGTCTATGAACACTGAAGCTTTCTTT.

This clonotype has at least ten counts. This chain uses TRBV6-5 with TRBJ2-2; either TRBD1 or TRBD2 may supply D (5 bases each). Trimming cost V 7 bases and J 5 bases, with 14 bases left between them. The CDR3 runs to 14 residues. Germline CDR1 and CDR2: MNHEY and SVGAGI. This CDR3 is CASTKLGVTGELFF. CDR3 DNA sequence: TGTGCCAGCACTAAGTTGGGGGTAACCGGGGAGCTGTTTTTT.

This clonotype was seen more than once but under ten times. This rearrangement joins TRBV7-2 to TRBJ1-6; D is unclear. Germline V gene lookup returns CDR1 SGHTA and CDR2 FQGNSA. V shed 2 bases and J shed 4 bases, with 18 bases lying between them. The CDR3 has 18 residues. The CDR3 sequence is CASSLPATSSSYNSPLHF. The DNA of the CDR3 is TGTGCCAGCAGCTTACCGGCCACGTCAAGTTCATATAATTCACCCCTCCACTTT.

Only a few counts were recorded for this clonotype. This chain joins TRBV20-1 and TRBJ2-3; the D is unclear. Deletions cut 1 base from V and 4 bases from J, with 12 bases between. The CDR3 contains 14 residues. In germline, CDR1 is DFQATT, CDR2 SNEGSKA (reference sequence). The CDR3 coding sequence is TGCAGTGCTAGAGTAGGTGCCCGGGCAGATACGCAGTATTTT. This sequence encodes CSARVGARADTQYF.

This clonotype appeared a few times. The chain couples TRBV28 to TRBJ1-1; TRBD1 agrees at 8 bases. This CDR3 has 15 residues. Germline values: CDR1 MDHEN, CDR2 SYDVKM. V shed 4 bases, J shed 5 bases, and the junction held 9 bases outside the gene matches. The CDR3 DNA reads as TGTGCCAGCAGTTCCTCCGGGACAGGACTTACTGAAGCTTTCTTT. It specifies CASSSSGTGLTEAFF.

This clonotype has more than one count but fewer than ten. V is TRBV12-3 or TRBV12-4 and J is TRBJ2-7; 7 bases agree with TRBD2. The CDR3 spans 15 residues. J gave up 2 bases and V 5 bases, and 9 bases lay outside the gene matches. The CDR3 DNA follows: TGTGCCAGCAGTCGGGGAGGGAGGGCCACCTACGAGCAGTACTTC. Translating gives CASSRGGRATYEQYF.

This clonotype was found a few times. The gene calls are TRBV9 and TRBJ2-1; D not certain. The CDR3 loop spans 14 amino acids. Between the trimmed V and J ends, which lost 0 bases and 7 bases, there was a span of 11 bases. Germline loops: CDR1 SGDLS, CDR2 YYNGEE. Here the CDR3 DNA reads TGTGCCAGCAGCGTAGCTACCGAAAGGAATGAGCAGTTCTTC. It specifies CASSVATERNEQFF.

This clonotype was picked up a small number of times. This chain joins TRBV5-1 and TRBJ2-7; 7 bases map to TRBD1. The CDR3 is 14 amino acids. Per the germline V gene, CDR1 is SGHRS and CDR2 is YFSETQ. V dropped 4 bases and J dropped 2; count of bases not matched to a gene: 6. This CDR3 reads CASSPTGPTYEQYF. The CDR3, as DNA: TGCGCCAGCAGCCCGACAGGGCCCACCTACGAGCAGTACTTC.

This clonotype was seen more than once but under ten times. The CDR3 DNA is TGTGCCAGCAGTGCGACAGGGGAGGACGAGCAGTACTTC. Translated, it gives CASSATGEDEQYF. The genes are TRBV2 and TRBJ2-7, with 8 bases matching TRBD1. This CDR3 comprises 13 residues. J gave up 5 bases and V 4 bases, and 4 bases lay outside the gene matches. The germline V gene encodes CDR1 SNHLY and CDR2 FYNNEI.

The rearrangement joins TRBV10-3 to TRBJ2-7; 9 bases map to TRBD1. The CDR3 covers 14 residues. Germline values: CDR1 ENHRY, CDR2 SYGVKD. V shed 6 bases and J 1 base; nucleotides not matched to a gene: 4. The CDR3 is CAIRETGGSYEQYF. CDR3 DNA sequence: TGTGCCATCAGGGAGACAGGGGGGTCCTACGAGCAGTACTTC.

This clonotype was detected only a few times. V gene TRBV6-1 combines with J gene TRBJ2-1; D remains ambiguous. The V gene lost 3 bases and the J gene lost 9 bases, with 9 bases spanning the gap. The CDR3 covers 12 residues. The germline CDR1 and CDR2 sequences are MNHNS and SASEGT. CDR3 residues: CASSDRKGEQFF. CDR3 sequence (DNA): TGTGCCAGCAGTGACCGGAAGGGTGAGCAGTTCTTC.